The 30 T cell receptor beta chains reported below all come from one sample, sequenced in a study of T cell repertoires in cytomegalovirus infection. TCRdb ran MiXCR on the reads and lists one entry per CDR3 protein. Of more than 400,000 distinct CDR3 sequences in the sample, less than 30% are singletons; the top ten hold about 13%. The sequenced sample was PBMCs. The receptors here all came from a human donor in good health (CMV status not recorded). Some clones in this sample may be carry-over from other donors' samples.

V gene TRBV7-9 combines with J gene TRBJ1-2; no reliable D call. Germline V gene sequence: CDR1 SEHNR, CDR2 FQNEAQ (reference sequence). V was cut by 1 base and J by 0 bases, with 15 bases left in between. The CDR3 spans 17 residues. The CDR3 here is CASSLGTLAWPNYGYTF. The DNA of the CDR3 is TGTGCCAGCAGCTTAGGAACATTAGCCTGGCCTAACTATGGCTACACCTTC. The entire variable domain, with the rest obtained from reference TRBV7-9 and TRBJ1-2, is as follows: DTGVSQNPRHKITKRGQNVTFRCDPISEHNRLYWYRQTLGQGPEFLTYFQNEAQLEKSRLLSDRFSAERPKGSFSTLEIQRTEQGDSAMYLCASSLGTLAWPNYGYTFGSGTRLTVV.

A few counts support this clonotype. The chain uses TRBV15 and TRBJ2-3; D is perhaps TRBD2 (6 bases). Germline V gene sequence: CDR1 LNHNV, CDR2 YYDKDF (reference sequence). This CDR3 has 17 amino acids. V was trimmed by 0 bases and J by 0 bases, leaving 13 bases between them. The CDR3, as DNA: TGTGCCACCAGCAGAGATCGCATAGCGGCTAGCACAGATACGCAGTATTTT. Its protein product is CATSRDRIAASTDTQYF.

The chain employs TRBV6-6 and TRBJ2-1, with 11 bases identical to TRBD2. The CDR3 consists of 16 residues. Germline CDR1 reads MNHNY; CDR2 reads SVGAGI (reference sequence). V dropped 4 bases and J dropped 4; count of bases not matched to a gene: 6. In nucleotides, the CDR3 is TGTGCCAGCAGTTCCCTTCGACTAGCGGGATACAATGAGCAGTTCTTC. Amino acid sequence: CASSSLRLAGYNEQFF.

V and J are TRBV27 and TRBJ1-6, with D possibly TRBD1 on 6 matching bases. V was trimmed by 4 bases and J by 8 bases, leaving 18 bases between them. The CDR3 runs to 16 residues. The V gene's germline CDR1 is MNHEY and CDR2 SMNVEV (reference sequence). The CDR3 DNA reads as TGTGCCAGCAGTTGGGGGCCCGGGACAATCGATTCACCCCTCCACTTT. Residues: CASSWGPGTIDSPLHF.

This rearrangement joins TRBV11-2 to TRBJ2-7, with D uncertain. The length of the CDR3 is 13 residues. Trimming took off 1 base at V and 4 bases at J, with 8 bases between the two ends. The germline gives CDR1 SGHAT, CDR2 FQNNGV. The CDR3 reads CASSLGDRYEQYV. The CDR3, as DNA: TGTGCCAGCAGCTTAGGAGACCGTTACGAGCAGTACGTC.

This clonotype has just a few counts. The chain uses TRBV11-2 and TRBJ2-5; 7 bases align to TRBD2. Germline lookup yields CDR1 SGHAT and CDR2 FQNNGV. V was pared by 6 bases and J by 3 bases, with 13 bases of the junction left unmatched. The CDR3 runs to 16 residues. CDR3 DNA: TGTGCCAGCAGACGACTGGGAGGGCCGCGAAAAGAGACCCAGTACTTC. It specifies CASRRLGGPRKETQYF.

At least ten counts were recorded for this clonotype. This chain joins TRBV7-8 and TRBJ1-5; D is ambiguous. The ends were cut back, 1 base at V and 4 bases at J, with 8 bases in the middle. From germline, CDR1 is SGHVS and CDR2 FQNEAQ. This CDR3 region has 14 residues. The CDR3 spells CASSLEWENQPQHF. The CDR3 DNA reads TGTGCCAGCAGCTTAGAATGGGAGAATCAGCCCCAGCATTTT.

V usage is TRBV19 and J usage is TRBJ1-5, with 7 bases matching TRBD1. This CDR3 has 16 amino acids. V was clipped by 6 bases and J by 3 bases; unmatched bases: 11. Germline-derived CDR1 and CDR2 are LNHDA and SQIVND (reference sequence). The CDR3: CASRNRGAAPNQPQHF. The CDR3, as DNA: TGTGCCAGTAGGAACAGGGGCGCCGCTCCCAATCAGCCCCAGCATTTT.

This clonotype has only a few counts. V gene TRBV28 combines with J gene TRBJ2-5; 9 bases are shared with TRBD1. After removal of 6 bases from V and 9 bases from J, the junction contained 5 bases not matched to a gene. CDR3 length equals 12 residues. Germline values: CDR1 MDHEN, CDR2 SYDVKM. The CDR3 is CASRTQGAAQYF. CDR3 coding DNA: TGTGCCAGCAGGACACAGGGGGCGGCCCAGTACTTC.

There are a few counts of this clonotype. The chain couples TRBV4-3 to TRBJ1-2, with 7 positions matching TRBD1. This CDR3 is built from 21 residues. The V segment lost 1 base and the J segment 0 bases; nucleotides outside the gene matches: 20. The V gene's germline CDR1 is LGHNA and CDR2 YSLEER. CDR3 sequence: CASSQGSAPTGLLLPNYGYTF. The CDR3 region has the DNA TGCGCCAGCAGCCAAGGGTCGGCCCCGACAGGGTTATTGCTTCCTAACTATGGCTACACCTTC.

This clonotype was recorded at least ten times. The V and J genes are TRBV7-2 and TRBJ1-5; D is unresolved. Germline loops: CDR1 SGHTA, CDR2 FQGNSA. V lost 0 bases, J lost 8 bases, and 11 bases lay in between. This CDR3 contains 14 residues. In nucleotides, the CDR3 is TGTGCCAGCAGCTTAGCGTCCTGGGCGGAGCCCCAGCATTTT. Protein sequence: CASSLASWAEPQHF. Combining the CDR3 with reference TRBV7-2 and TRBJ1-5 gives the whole variable domain GAGVSQSPSNKVTEKGKDVELRCDPISGHTALYWYRQSLGQGLEFLIYFQGNSAPDKSGLPSDRFSAERTGGSVSTLTIQRTQQEDSAVYLCASSLASWAEPQHFGDGTRLSIL.

The rearrangement links TRBV6-2 or TRBV6-3 to TRBJ2-1; 13 bases align to TRBD2. J lost 6 bases, V lost 5 bases, and 10 bases had no gene match. In germline, CDR1 is MNHEY, CDR2 SVGEGT. This CDR3 contains 17 residues. CDR3 coding DNA: TGTGCCAGCAGTACCGCTCAGGGACTAGCGGGATCCAATGAGCAGTTCTTC. As protein: CASSTAQGLAGSNEQFF.

This chain connects TRBV20-1 to TRBJ2-1, with 7 nucleotides matching TRBD2. Germline V lookup: CDR1 DFQATT, CDR2 SNEGSKA (reference sequence). J lost 7 bases, V lost 8 bases, and 5 bases had no gene match. The CDR3 sequence is 11 residues long. In DNA, the CDR3 is TGCAGTCAGAGGGAGGGGAATGAGCAGTTCTTC. Amino acid sequence: CSQREGNEQFF.

The chain uses TRBV19 and TRBJ1-5, with D possibly being TRBD1 (6 bases). V lost 8 bases and J lost 3, with 11 bases in between. The CDR3 totals 13 residues. CDR1 is LNHDA and CDR2 is SQIVND in the germline V gene (reference sequence). CDR3 nucleotide sequence: TGTGCCAGTGGTAGGGACATCAATCAGCCCCAGCATTTT. This gives the protein CASGRDINQPQHF.

This clonotype has only a few counts. V gene TRBV7-2 combines with J gene TRBJ2-2; D tentatively fits TRBD1 or TRBD2 (5 bases each). Germline V gene lookup returns CDR1 SGHTA and CDR2 FQGNSA. The ends were cut back, 5 bases at V and 4 bases at J, with 11 bases in the middle. CDR3 length: 14 amino acids. CDR3 DNA: TGTGCCAGCAGCCGGGGCCGTAGCACCGGGGAGCTGTTTTTT. It is translated as CASSRGRSTGELFF.

Comment on this clonotype: Possible read error: a much larger clone is one base away. The chain joins TRBV27 to TRBJ2-7; D is undetermined. CDR3 length: 16 amino acids. Trimming removed 4 bases from V and 0 bases from J, with 16 bases in between. Germline-derived CDR1 and CDR2 are MNHEY and SMNVEV (reference sequence). Written as DNA, the CDR3 is TGTGCCAGCAGTTCATCGAGGCTGGGTTACTCCTACGAGCAGTACGTC. Encoded protein: CASSSSRLGYSYEQYV.

Points on this clonotype: Possible read error: a much larger clone is one base away. The chain couples TRBV7-2 to TRBJ2-2; unclear D gene. Germline assignment: CDR1 SGHTA and CDR2 FQGNSA. The CDR3 is made up of 14 amino acids. The CDR3 loop is CASGLTPSIGELFF. CDR3 bases: TGTGCCAGCGGCTTGACGCCTAGTATCGGGGAGCTGTTTTTT. The full variable domain, rest sourced from reference TRBV7-2 and TRBJ2-2, is GAGVSQSPSNKVTEKGKDVELRCDPISGHTALYWYRQSLGQGLEFLIYFQGNSAPDKSGLPSDRFSAERTGGSVSTLTIQRTQQEDSAVYLCASGLTPSIGELFFGEGSRLTVL.

This chain links TRBV20-1 with TRBJ1-2; 7 bases map to TRBD1. The germline V gene encodes CDR1 DFQATT and CDR2 SNEGSKA (reference sequence). This CDR3 region has 15 residues. Trimming removed 1 base from V and 8 bases from J; junction bases left unmatched: 13. The DNA of the CDR3 is TGCAGTGCTAGAGCCCCGGGCAGGGGGACCGACGGCTACACCTTC. As protein: CSARAPGRGTDGYTF.

This clonotype has just a few counts. This rearrangement joins TRBV12-3 or TRBV12-4 to TRBJ2-1, with 11 bases identical to TRBD1. Trimming removed 6 bases from V and 9 bases from J; junction bases left unmatched: 7. CDR3 size: 14 residues. The CDR3 nucleotides are TGTGCCAGCAGGCGTCGGACAGGGGGCCTTGAGCAGTTCTTC. It specifies CASRRRTGGLEQFF.

Many counts were recorded for this clonotype. The V and J genes are TRBV7-2 and TRBJ1-2, with 8 bases matching TRBD1. Per the germline V gene, CDR1 is SGHTA and CDR2 is FQGNSA. The J segment lost 3 bases and the V segment lost 2 bases, leaving 5 bases of the junction unmatched. CDR3 length: 15 residues. CDR3: CASSLFRGQDYGYTF. As DNA, the CDR3 is TGTGCCAGCAGCTTATTCAGGGGGCAAGACTATGGCTACACCTTC. Variable domain in full (rest from reference TRBV7-2 and TRBJ1-2): GAGVSQSPSNKVTEKGKDVELRCDPISGHTALYWYRQSLGQGLEFLIYFQGNSAPDKSGLPSDRFSAERTGGSVSTLTIQRTQQEDSAVYLCASSLFRGQDYGYTFGSGTRLTVV.

The genes are TRBV9 and TRBJ1-2, with D maybe TRBD1 (6 bases). Trimming left V 5 bases short and J 4 bases short, with 18 bases between. Germline V gives CDR1 SGDLS, CDR2 YYNGEE. The CDR3 has 15 amino acids. The CDR3 nucleotides read TGTGCCAGCAGTCCTAAGGGGGGACACTCCTATGGCTACACCTTC. Its translation is CASSPKGGHSYGYTF.

This clonotype was detected ten times or more. This chain joins TRBV6-1 and TRBJ2-1, with 9 positions matching TRBD2. Germline CDR1 reads MNHNS; CDR2 reads SASEGT. This CDR3 has 14 residues. V trimming: 4 bases; J trimming: 7 bases; junction bases outside the gene matches: 5. The CDR3 loop is CASSGAGGRNEQFF. The CDR3 nucleotides are TGTGCCAGCAGTGGCGCGGGAGGGCGGAATGAGCAGTTCTTC.

V and J are TRBV5-4 and TRBJ2-5, with D perhaps given as TRBD1 or TRBD2 (5 bases each). The germline gives CDR1 SGHNT, CDR2 YYREEE (reference sequence). V dropped 3 bases and J dropped 4 bases, with 22 bases sitting between them. The CDR3 is 17 amino acids. CDR3 nucleotides: TGTGCCAGCAGCTCCGGCGGTGTTGGGGGAGTGGGAGAGACCCAGTACTTC. Residues: CASSSGGVGGVGETQYF.

This clonotype came up many times. The chain recombines TRBV28 with TRBJ1-1; D unresolved. The CDR3 loop spans 12 amino acids. Germline assignment: CDR1 MDHEN and CDR2 SYDVKM. The ends were cut back, 6 bases at V and 5 bases at J, with 10 bases in the middle. The CDR3 region is CASRTTKTEAFF. Here the CDR3 DNA reads TGTGCCAGCAGGACTACTAAGACTGAAGCTTTCTTT.

V and J are TRBV5-1 and TRBJ1-1; possibly TRBD1 for D (5 bases). V gave up 4 bases and J gave up 7 bases, with 20 bases separating them. This CDR3 spans 15 amino acids. Per the germline V gene, CDR1 is SGHRS and CDR2 is YFSETQ. DNA of the CDR3: TGCGCCAGCAGCCTGGGACGGATTAGCAGTGGTGAAGCTTTCTTT. Its protein is CASSLGRISSGEAFF.

The chain links TRBV5-4 to TRBJ2-7, with 9 positions matching TRBD2. Germline CDR1 SGHNT, CDR2 YYREEE (reference sequence). V lost 2 bases to trimming and J lost 6 bases; unmatched junction nucleotides: 6. The CDR3 has 14 residues. The CDR3 reads CASSFGREGLEQYF. The DNA of the CDR3 is TGTGCCAGCAGCTTTGGGCGGGAGGGCCTCGAGCAGTACTTC.

This chain uses TRBV29-1 with TRBJ2-5, with 8 bases lining up with TRBD1. The CDR3 runs to 13 residues. Germline CDR1 and CDR2: SQVTM and ANQGSEA. After removal of 7 bases from V and 1 base from J, the junction contained 5 bases not matched to a gene. The CDR3 region has the DNA TGCAGCGGATTCAGGGGGCTCCAAGAGACCCAGTACTTC. Translated: CSGFRGLQETQYF.

This sequence joins TRBV20-1 and TRBJ1-5; the D gene is possibly TRBD1 (5 bases). The ends were cut back, 3 bases at V and 0 bases at J, with 9 bases in the middle. The germline gives CDR1 DFQATT, CDR2 SNEGSKA (reference sequence). The CDR3 extends over 14 amino acids. The CDR3 loop is CSASRGLSNQPQHF. CDR3 coding DNA: TGCAGTGCTAGCCGGGGCCTTAGCAATCAGCCCCAGCATTTT.

This clonotype was detected only a few times. J is TRBJ2-2 and V is TRBV7-6; no clear D gene. CDR1 is SGHVS and CDR2 is FNYEAQ in the germline V gene. The CDR3 length is 16 residues. Trimming pared 1 base from V and 6 bases from J, leaving 15 bases between. In nucleotides, the CDR3 is TGTGCCAGCAGCTTAGAAGTAGCCACCTCCGCCGGGGAGCTGTTTTTT. Its translation is CASSLEVATSAGELFF.

The CDR3 DNA sequence: TGTGCCAGCAGTTACTCCGGGAGAGTCAGAAATGAGCAGTTCTTC. Its translation: CASSYSGRVRNEQFF. This chain links TRBV6-2 or TRBV6-3 with TRBJ2-1; tentatively, D is TRBD2 (6 bases). The CDR3 has 15 residues. Per germline, CDR1 MNHEY and CDR2 SVGEGT. Trimming left V 0 bases short and J 7 bases short, with 13 bases between.